These 8 T cell receptor beta chains originate from one sample sequenced in a study of T cells in Graves' hyperthyroidism and ophthalmopathy. Regions amplified from RNA transcripts were the TCR beta CDR3 regions. HTBI primers were the set used in a first-round RT-PCR of the TCR CDR3. TCRdb redid the calling of the multiplex PCR reads with MiXCR, one entry per CDR3 protein. The sample lists about 300,000 distinct CDR3 sequences, about 15% occurring once. Sequencing used blood. The receptors stem from a man aged 30 to 45 with Graves' hyperthyroidism.

This chain connects TRBV20-1 to TRBJ2-3; 7 bases fit TRBD2. The V gene's germline CDR1 is DFQATT and CDR2 SNEGSKA (reference sequence). The J segment lost 4 bases and the V segment lost 6 bases, leaving 7 bases of the junction unmatched. CDR3 size: 13 residues. CDR3 amino acids: CSASGGWADTQYF. CDR3 nucleotide sequence: TGCAGTGCATCGGGAGGATGGGCAGATACGCAGTATTTT.

The chain carries TRBV24-1 and TRBJ2-1, with TRBD2 as a possible D gene (6 bases). Germline values: CDR1 KGHDR, CDR2 SFDVKD. V lost 5 bases, J lost 14 bases, and 21 bases lay in between. The length of the CDR3 is 14 residues. As DNA, the CDR3 is TGTGCCACCAGTGCCTCATGGTTCGGGGACTTGGAGTTCTTC. Protein product: CATSASWFGDLEFF.

This clonotype was picked up a small number of times. The V and J genes are TRBV5-1 and TRBJ2-1; D uncertain. Trimming stripped 1 base from V and 0 bases from J, with 8 bases between. The CDR3 spans 15 residues. Germline CDR1 SGHRS, CDR2 YFSETQ. In DNA, the CDR3 is TGCGCCAGCAGCTTGTTGCGGTACTCCTACAATGAGCAGTTCTTC. It encodes CASSLLRYSYNEQFF.

This clonotype came up many times. This chain links TRBV18 with TRBJ1-5, with D uncertain. V lost 3 bases, J lost 2 bases, and 5 bases lay in between. The CDR3 totals 13 residues. The germline V gene encodes CDR1 KGHSH and CDR2 LQKENI. The CDR3 sequence: CASSPSGNQPQHF. CDR3 coding DNA: TGTGCCAGCTCACCTTCGGGCAATCAGCCCCAGCATTTT.

This chain connects TRBV28 to TRBJ2-5, with 10 nucleotides matching TRBD2. After removal of 6 bases from V and 2 bases from J, the junction contained 21 bases not matched to a gene. The CDR3 is 20 residues long. Germline CDR1 MDHEN, CDR2 SYDVKM. CDR3 protein: CASSSNRGATGTSAQETQYF. CDR3 DNA sequence: TGTGCCAGCAGCTCTAATCGAGGGGCAACCGGGACTAGCGCTCAAGAGACCCAGTACTTC.

CDR3 nucleotides: TGTGCCAGTAGTATAGGAATCGACTCCGGGGTTGACACTGAAGCTTTCTTT. Protein: CASSIGIDSGVDTEAFF. J is TRBJ1-1 and V is TRBV19; D gene uncertain. V dropped 1 base and J dropped 3 bases, with 18 bases sitting between them. The V gene's germline CDR1 is LNHDA and CDR2 SQIVND (reference sequence). This CDR3 contains 17 residues.

This clonotype was observed a handful of times. This chain joins TRBV2 and TRBJ1-4; D is undetermined. Trimming took 8 bases from V and 6 from J, leaving 10 bases between them. Germline V gives CDR1 SNHLY, CDR2 FYNNEI. The CDR3 is made up of 12 amino acids. The CDR3 DNA follows: TGTGCCAGCTTTCTGGCGGATGAAAAACTGTTTTTT. This translates into CASFLADEKLFF.

This clonotype has just a few counts. The chain combines TRBV20-1 with TRBJ1-4; no reliable D call. Trimming took 5 bases from V and 4 from J, leaving 14 bases between them. CDR3 length: 14 amino acids. Looked up from germline, CDR1 is DFQATT and CDR2 is SNEGSKA (reference sequence). The CDR3 DNA follows: TGCAGTGCTCGACTGGCGACGGGTAATGAAAAACTGTTTTTT. It is translated as CSARLATGNEKLFF.